The 9 T cell receptor beta chains in this list originate from one sample, sequenced in a study of cytomegalovirus exposure and HLA in healthy donors. PCR amplification relied on 60 Vbeta primers (plus 13 Jbeta primers). Using immunoSEQ multiplex PCR, the repertoire was profiled, and TCRdb retains in-frame clones only, with some absent. The data show 120,000 or so clones, around three quarters seen once. Sequencing was carried out using PBMCs. Receptors originate from a man aged 30-40 years in good health and CMV-seronegative.

This clone was detected only a few times. The V call is TRBV6-1, the J call TRBJ1-2; D perhaps matches TRBD1 (5 bases). The length of the CDR3 is 15 residues. Germline CDR1 MNHNS, CDR2 SASEGT. The germline V and J ends were trimmed by 7 bases and 4 bases, with 19 bases remaining between them. The CDR3 DNA sequence: TGTGCCAGCACCCTTAAATGGGGGAGGACCTATGGCTACACCTTC. This encodes CASTLKWGRTYGYTF.

This rearrangement joins TRBV30 to TRBJ2-5; 10 bases are shared with TRBD1. V lost 5 bases, J lost 1 base, and 1 base stayed unmatched. Germline V CDR1 and CDR2: GTSNPN, SVGIG (reference sequence). The CDR3 is 13 residues long. Here the CDR3 DNA reads TGTGCCTGGGGACAGGGGGGCCAAGAGACCCAGTACTTC. As protein: CAWGQGGQETQYF.

The chain joins TRBV19 to TRBJ2-7, with 15 bases that match TRBD2. V lost 5 bases and J lost 9; bases outside the gene matches: 8. The CDR3 totals 15 residues. Germline V gene sequence: CDR1 LNHDA, CDR2 SQIVND (reference sequence). The CDR3 bases are TGTGCCAGTAGTCCTTCCGGGACTAGCGGGGGGCTGCAGTACTTC. This sequence encodes CASSPSGTSGGLQYF.

The chain combines TRBV19 with TRBJ1-6; 8 bases are shared with TRBD1. The trim removed 5 bases at V and 6 bases at J, leaving 3 bases unmatched. The V gene's germline CDR1 is LNHDA and CDR2 SQIVND (reference sequence). The CDR3 is 14 residues long. DNA of the CDR3: TGTGCCAGTAGTCAGGGGGCAGCTAATTCACCCCTCCACTTT. Protein sequence: CASSQGAANSPLHF. Combining the CDR3 with reference TRBV19 and TRBJ1-6 gives the whole variable domain DGGITQSPKYLFRKEGQNVTLSCEQNLNHDAMYWYRQDPGQGLRLIYYSQIVNDFQKGDIAEGYSVSREKKESFPLTVTSAQKNPTAFYLCASSQGAANSPLHFGNGTRLTVT.

The V gene is TRBV5-4, the J gene TRBJ2-3; possible D gene TRBD2, 5 bases. Between the trimmed V and J ends, which lost 3 bases and 0 bases, there was a span of 14 bases. There are 16 residues in the CDR3. Germline V gene data show CDR1 as SGHNT and CDR2 as YYREEE (reference sequence). Written as DNA, the CDR3 is TGTGCCAGCAGCTCCGCAACGAGGGCGAGCACAGATACGCAGTATTTT. Translated, it gives CASSSATRASTDTQYF.

The rearrangement uses TRBV5-1 and TRBJ1-1; 8 nucleotides agree with TRBD1. The V gene's germline CDR1 is SGHRS and CDR2 YFSETQ. This CDR3 comprises 15 residues. Trimming removed 4 bases from V and 1 base from J; junction bases left unmatched: 6. The CDR3 DNA reads TGCGCCAGCAGCAGAGGGGACAGGCGGAACACTGAAGCTTTCTTT. Translated: CASSRGDRRNTEAFF.

Only a few counts were recorded for this clone. This chain connects TRBV27 to TRBJ2-1, with 8 bases aligning to TRBD2. V shed 6 bases and J 2 bases; nucleotides not matched to a gene: 12. Per germline, CDR1 MNHEY and CDR2 SMNVEV (reference sequence). This CDR3 has 17 amino acids. The CDR3 protein is CASRDFFGGATYNEQFF. As DNA, the CDR3 is TGTGCCAGCAGGGACTTCTTCGGGGGGGCCACCTACAATGAGCAGTTCTTC.

The chain is built from TRBV11-2 and TRBJ2-3; D is possibly TRBD2 (6 bases). Per the germline V gene, CDR1 is SGHAT and CDR2 is FQNNGV. Between the trimmed V and J ends, which lost 2 bases and 1 base, there was a span of 19 bases. The CDR3 sequence is 18 residues long. CDR3 coding DNA: TGTGCCAGCAGCTTAAGGGTGACTAGTTCCTCTCGCACAGATACGCAGTATTTT. Its protein product is CASSLRVTSSSRTDTQYF. The full variable domain, with the rest looked up from reference TRBV11-2 and TRBJ2-3, is EAGVAQSPRYKIIEKRQSVAFWCNPISGHATLYWYQQILGQGPKLLIQFQNNGVVDDSQLPKDRFSAERLKGVDSTLKIQPAKLEDSAVYLCASSLRVTSSSRTDTQYFGPGTRLTVL.

A single count supports this clone. The V call is TRBV30, the J call TRBJ1-3; D unresolved. Trimming stripped 0 bases from V and 0 bases from J, with 12 bases between. This CDR3 has 16 amino acids. Germline CDR1 is GTSNPN and CDR2 is SVGIG (reference sequence). DNA for the CDR3: TGTGCCTGGAGTGTACCCCGGTCGAGCTCTGGAAACACCATATATTTT. Protein product: CAWSVPRSSSGNTIYF.